This TCR beta chain was identified in a study of shared clonotypes between healthy human individuals. Study-wide context: Per donor, three plates held CD4 naive cells, three held CD4 memory, two held CD8 naive and one held CD8 memory. Whole-study findings and limits: Rarefaction revealed incomplete sorted-subset sequencing despite large depth.

As for this clone: Its cognate antigen is unknown.

This CDR3 contains 15 residues. CDR1 is SGHTA and CDR2 is FQGNSA in the germline V gene. Between the trimmed V and J ends, which lost 1 base and 3 bases, there was a span of 11 bases. Sorted-subset replicate PCR reactions contained approximately 190 ng DNA, corresponding to tens of thousands of T cell genomes. Sequenced by immunoSEQ multiplex PCR; TCRdb stores in-frame clones only, minus some. The sample yields millions of clones, around 94% seen once. The rearrangement uses TRBV7-2 and TRBJ2-3; a possible D gene is TRBD2 (5 bases). Sample: naive CD4+ T cells sorted from blood. Documented subset: CD45RA+ positively selected. This TCR derives from a man younger than 30 in good health. The CDR3 sequence: CASSLELDVTDTQYF. The CDR3 coding sequence is TGTGCCAGCAGCTTAGAACTAGACGTGACAGATACGCAGTATTTT. Complete variable domain (other parts from reference TRBV7-2 and TRBJ2-3): GAGVSQSPSNKVTEKGKDVELRCDPISGHTALYWYRQSLGQGLEFLIYFQGNSAPDKSGLPSDRFSAERTGGSVSTLTIQRTQQEDSAVYLCASSLELDVTDTQYFGPGTRLTVL.